This T cell receptor (beta chain) was profiled in a study of blood T cell repertoires in COVID-19. About the study: Samples came from the United States, Italy and Spain, spanning acute and convalescent COVID-19. PBMCs, B-cell-depleted T cells, or T cells provided the cDNA or gDNA that made up the material.

Authors' methods: Counts of nucleated cells, estimated from reference gene primer amplification, were obtained. Repertoires were generated with immunoSEQ multiplex PCR, while TCRdb's copy carries only in-frame clones and drops some. The V and J calls and the clone size are those of that table, but D and trimming were determined from the DNA. The sample includes approximately 190,000 clones, more than 75% of them seen just once. Germline V lookup: CDR1 ENHRY, CDR2 SYGVKD. V lost 5 bases, J lost 3 bases, and 13 bases lay in between. CDR3 size: 14 residues. The rearrangement joins TRBV10-3 to TRBJ1-1; D is undetermined. This TCR derives from a man aged 35 to 55 with active or convalescent COVID-19. Input material: peripheral blood. CDR3 in amino acids: CAISFKTGDTEAFF. The CDR3, as DNA: TGTGCCATCAGTTTCAAGACCGGGGACACTGAAGCTTTCTTT.